Reported below is one T cell receptor beta chain. What it recognizes is unknown. The authors built TCR beta libraries using iRepertoire HTBI primers and Arm-PCR of CDR3 regions. Using its own MiXCR run on the multiplex PCR reads, TCRdb lists one record per CDR3 protein. The sample carries 400,000 to 500,000 distinct CDR3 sequences, around 15% recorded once. There are 13 residues in the CDR3. Looked up from germline, CDR1 is LGHDT and CDR2 is YNNKEL (reference sequence). V gave up 4 bases and J gave up 4 bases, with 10 bases separating them. Noted time point: newly diagnosed GD, antithyroid drugs for less than 3 months. The TCR library used RNA extracted from PBMCs. The sample comes from a study of regulatory T cells in long-lasting Graves disease. Study-level findings and limits: Preferential use of TRBV28, TRBJ1-2 and TRBJ2-5 was seen in persistent disease.

The same sample was also studied in work on T cells in Graves' hyperthyroidism and ophthalmopathy. That paper adds: Patients were excluded for uncontrolled infection, other autoimmune disease, pregnancy or lactation. Researchers ran a first-round RT-PCR on the TCR CDR3 using the HTBI primer set.

This chain uses TRBV3-1 with TRBJ2-5, with D possibly TRBD2 on 5 matching bases. Sequencing used peripheral blood mononuclear cells (PBMCs), obtained at new diagnosis, from a patient treated with antithyroid drugs. The clonotype was recovered from a woman aged 45-59 years with Graves disease. The CDR3 reads CASSLGGPETQYF. The CDR3 DNA is TGTGCCAGCAGCCTCGGCGGGCCAGAGACCCAGTACTTC.